The clone carrying this T cell receptor beta chain was observed many times. The target antigen is unknown. Germline V gene sequence: CDR1 DFQATT, CDR2 SNEGSKA (reference sequence). V gave up 6 bases and J gave up 8 bases; unmatched junction bases: 8. CDR3 length: 13 amino acids. Stated time point: sample taken at primary tumor resection. Whole RNA, which was extracted from tumor, nontumor lung tissue or frozen PBMC, was sequenced without any cell sorting. Every molecule of TCR cDNA had its own unique molecular identifier. MiXCR, applied by TCRdb to the 5' RACE reads, yields one record per CDR3 protein. In the table there are over 50,000 distinct CDR3 sequences, approximately 6% of which are singletons. This sample is part of a study of spatial heterogeneity in lung cancer. Overall study results and limits: Compared with follow-up, resection was when ubiquitous expanded tumor TCRs appeared in blood more.

The source of this sequence is a female donor with early-stage non-small cell lung cancer. The source was PBMCs, collected at surgery. The V gene is TRBV20-1, the J gene TRBJ2-1; 9 bases line up with TRBD1. As DNA, the CDR3 is TGCAGTGCCATCGGGACAGGGAGCCATGAGCAGTTCTTC. Its translation: CSAIGTGSHEQFF.